This T cell receptor (beta chain) was recorded in a study of T cell responses to AZD1222 COVID-19 vaccine. Study-wide points: Across spike, vaccine-associated CD4 TCRs were found, dominant at 160-218 and 743-854.

TCRdb's table, derived via immunoSEQ multiplex PCR, lists solely in-frame clones and lacks some. This sample has roughly 150,000 clones, with about 88% found just once. This clone was seen more than once but under ten times. What it recognizes is unknown. The germline V and J ends were trimmed by 6 bases and 5 bases, with 22 bases remaining between them. This CDR3 is 16 amino acids long. CDR1 is SEHNR, CDR2 FQNEAQ, per germline (reference sequence). The input for sequencing was peripheral blood, taken after recovery from COVID-19. V and J are TRBV7-9 and TRBJ1-1, with a weak D call TRBD1 (6 bases). The sequence derives from an adult who had recovered from COVID-19. The CDR3 sequence is CASSFGLMGARTEAFF. In DNA, the CDR3 is TGTGCCAGCAGTTTCGGCCTGATGGGGGCGCGGACTGAAGCTTTCTTT.